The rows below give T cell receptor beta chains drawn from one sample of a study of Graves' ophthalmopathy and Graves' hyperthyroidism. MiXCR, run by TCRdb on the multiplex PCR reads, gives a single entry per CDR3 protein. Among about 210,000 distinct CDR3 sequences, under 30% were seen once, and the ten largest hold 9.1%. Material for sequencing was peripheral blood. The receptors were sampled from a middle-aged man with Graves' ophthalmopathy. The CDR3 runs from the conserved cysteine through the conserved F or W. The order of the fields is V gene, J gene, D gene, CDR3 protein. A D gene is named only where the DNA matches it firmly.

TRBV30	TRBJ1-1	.	CAWGRQTEAFF
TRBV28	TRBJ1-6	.	CASSLGNSNSPLHF
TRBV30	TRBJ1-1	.	CAWREDVNTEAFF
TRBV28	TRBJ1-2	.	CASSPGTGGSYGYTF
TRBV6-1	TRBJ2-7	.	CASSPDGGYEQYF
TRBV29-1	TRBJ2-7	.	CSVGASSAYEQYF
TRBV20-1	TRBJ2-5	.	CSAQESSGAHKETQYF
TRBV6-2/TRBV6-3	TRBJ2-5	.	CASSFTGPRYF
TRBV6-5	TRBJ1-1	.	CASSYSRGVEAFF
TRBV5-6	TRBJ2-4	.	CASSFSGGDIQYF
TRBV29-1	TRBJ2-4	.	CSVEQAGFNIQYF
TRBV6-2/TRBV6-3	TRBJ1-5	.	CASSYVGTQPQHF
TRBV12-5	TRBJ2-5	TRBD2	CASGLGLAGTPETQYF
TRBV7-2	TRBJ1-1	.	CASSLGRVVNTEAFF
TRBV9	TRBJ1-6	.	CASSVAQGSGSPLHF
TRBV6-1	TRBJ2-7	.	CASSEGQKLHEQYF
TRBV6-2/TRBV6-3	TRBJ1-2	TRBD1	CASSYQGAYGYTF
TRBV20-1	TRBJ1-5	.	CSARGQDGGSNQPQHF
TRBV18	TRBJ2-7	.	CASSPPAATYEQYF
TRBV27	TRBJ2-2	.	CASSLLNGELFF
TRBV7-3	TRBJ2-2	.	CASSLRDAGELFF
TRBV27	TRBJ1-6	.	CASSWGDYNSPLHF
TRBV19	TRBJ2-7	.	CASSMVLYYEQYF
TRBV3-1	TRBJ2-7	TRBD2	CASSQTSFSGASSYEQYF
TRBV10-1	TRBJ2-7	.	CASRTDADTYEQYF
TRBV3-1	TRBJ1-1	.	CASSNRQQNTEAFF
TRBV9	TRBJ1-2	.	CASSVGGVGYTF
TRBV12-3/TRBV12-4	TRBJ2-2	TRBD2	CASSSGGNLNTGELFF
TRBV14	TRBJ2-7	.	CASSQRVNEQYF
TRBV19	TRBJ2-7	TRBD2	CASSVGTSGTYEQYF
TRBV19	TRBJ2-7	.	CASSITGNSYEQYF
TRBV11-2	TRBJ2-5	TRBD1	CASSSLLGTAQETQYF
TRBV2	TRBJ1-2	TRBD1	CASSGRFFEPGTVNYGYTF
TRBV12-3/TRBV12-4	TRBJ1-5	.	CASSLAVDNQPQHF
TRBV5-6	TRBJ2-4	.	CASSLLQAANIQYF
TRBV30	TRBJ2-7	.	CAWTILGQGYEQYF
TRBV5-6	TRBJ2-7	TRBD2	CASRSTSGSYEQYF
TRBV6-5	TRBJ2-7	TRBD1	CASSYLQGYEQYF
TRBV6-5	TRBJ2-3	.	CASSYPPVKGTDTQYF
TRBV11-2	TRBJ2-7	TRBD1	CASSSGQGGDEQYF
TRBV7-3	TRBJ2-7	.	CASSLRGAEYF
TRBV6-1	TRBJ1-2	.	CASSVHRDVRGYTF
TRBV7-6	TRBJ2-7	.	CASSLWEDEQYF
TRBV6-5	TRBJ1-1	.	CASSPKAGYTEAFF
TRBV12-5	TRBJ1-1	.	CASGLEGPEAFF
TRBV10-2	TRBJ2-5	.	CASSDVVGTQYF
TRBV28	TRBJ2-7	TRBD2	CASRRSGSYEQYF
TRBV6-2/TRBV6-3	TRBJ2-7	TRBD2	CASSPWTSGRAYEQYF
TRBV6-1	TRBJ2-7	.	CASREGGTELYEQYF
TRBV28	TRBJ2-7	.	CASSYRAIYSPEQYF
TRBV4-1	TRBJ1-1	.	CASSGDTEGPNTEAFF
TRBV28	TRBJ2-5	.	CASSAGPPETQYF
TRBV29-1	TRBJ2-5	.	CSVQGGGAEETQYF
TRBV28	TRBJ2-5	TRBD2	CASSSASGSPQETQYF
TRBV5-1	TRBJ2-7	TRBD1	CASSLAPGQIPYEQYF